This section outlines one TCR beta chain sequence together with its context. Per the authors' pipeline: Cell counts per sample came from amplifying reference gene primers. The protocol was immunoSEQ multiplex PCR, while the TCRdb copy is restricted to in-frame clones and leaves out a portion. V and J calls and clone size are given by that table; D and trimming were obtained from the DNA. The table records some 220,000 clones, 80% of them present only once. These data come from a study of blood T cell repertoires in COVID-19. V lost 8 bases to trimming and J lost 6 bases, with 14 bases between them. The CDR3 is made up of 12 amino acids. Germline lookup yields CDR1 SNHLY and CDR2 FYNNEI.

This TCR was sampled from a woman in her 70s with acute or convalescent COVID-19. Sequencing input: peripheral blood. V and J are TRBV2 and TRBJ2-7; possible D gene TRBD1, 5 bases. CDR3 region: CASEDNKGEQYF. The CDR3 nucleotides are TGTGCCAGCGAGGACAATAAGGGCGAGCAGTACTTC.